The entry below gives a single TCR beta chain sequence along with its context. This specimen comes from a study of cytomegalovirus exposure and HLA in healthy donors. CDR3 length equals 13 residues. CDR1 and CDR2 from the germline V gene are GTSNPN and SVGIG (reference sequence). V lost 1 base, J lost 7 bases, and 11 bases lay in between. Sequencing was performed with immunoSEQ multiplex PCR; in TCRdb, only in-frame clones are kept and a portion is missing. The sample lists about 240,000 clones; 75% to 90% were seen once. The chain couples TRBV30 to TRBJ1-5; D gene uncertain. The sequencing input was PBMCs. This TCR was recovered from a young woman in good health and CMV-seropositive. CDR3 loop: CAWSDRESQPQHF. The DNA of the CDR3 is TGTGCCTGGAGTGATCGGGAAAGCCAGCCCCAGCATTTT.